Listed here are 19 T cell receptor beta chains from one sample, sequenced in a study of cytomegalovirus exposure and HLA in healthy donors. The method was immunoSEQ multiplex PCR; TCRdb's version includes in-frame clones alone and lacks a portion of them. The sample consists of 150,000 to 200,000 clones, around 80% of them appearing once. The sample was PBMCs. Receptors originate from a young woman in good health and CMV-seronegative.

The V and J genes are TRBV7-2 and TRBJ2-7; weak D call: TRBD2 (5 bases). The ends were cut back, 1 base at V and 4 bases at J, with 11 bases in the middle. The length of the CDR3 is 14 residues. From germline, CDR1 is SGHTA and CDR2 FQGNSA. CDR3 DNA: TGTGCCAGCAGCTTAGGCGGGTTCAGTTACGAGCAGTACTTC. Its protein product is CASSLGGFSYEQYF. Drawing the rest from reference TRBV7-2 and TRBJ2-7, the complete variable domain is GAGVSQSPSNKVTEKGKDVELRCDPISGHTALYWYRQSLGQGLEFLIYFQGNSAPDKSGLPSDRFSAERTGGSVSTLTIQRTQQEDSAVYLCASSLGGFSYEQYFGPGTRLTVT.

The chain carries TRBV28 and TRBJ1-2; TRBD1 might be the D (5 bases). CDR3 size: 16 residues. CDR1 MDHEN and CDR2 SYDVKM come from the germline V gene. Trimming pared 4 bases from V and 6 bases from J, leaving 21 bases between. The CDR3 is CASSSLMMTVGNGYTF. CDR3 nucleotides: TGTGCCAGCAGTTCACTTATGATGACAGTAGGAAATGGCTACACCTTC.

The chain carries TRBV5-4 and TRBJ1-1; tentative D call: TRBD1 (6 bases). V was clipped by 0 bases and J by 7 bases, with 7 bases between them. Germline V CDR1 and CDR2: SGHNT, YYREEE (reference sequence). The CDR3 is 12 residues long. CDR3: CASSLGTVEAFF. The CDR3 nucleotides read TGTGCCAGCAGCTTGGGGACAGTTGAAGCTTTCTTT.

This chain uses TRBV7-6 with TRBJ2-1, with TRBD1 identical over 12 bases. Germline V gives CDR1 SGHVS, CDR2 FNYEAQ. V shed 5 bases, J shed 8 bases, and the junction held 7 bases outside the gene matches. The CDR3 consists of 15 residues. The CDR3 protein is CASSLGTGGDDEQFF. The CDR3 nucleotides read TGTGCCAGCAGCCTCGGGACAGGGGGCGACGATGAGCAGTTCTTC. Supplemented by reference TRBV7-6 and TRBJ2-1, the full variable domain reads GAGVSQSPRYKVTKRGQDVALRCDPISGHVSLYWYRQALGQGPEFLTYFNYEAQQDKSGLPNDRFSAERPEGSISTLTIQRTEQRDSAMYRCASSLGTGGDDEQFFGPGTRLTVL.

The chain uses TRBV29-1 and TRBJ1-1; a possible D gene is TRBD1 (5 bases). Germline V lookup: CDR1 SQVTM, CDR2 ANQGSEA. The CDR3 has 13 amino acids. Trimming removed 6 bases from V and 8 bases from J, with 19 bases in between. The CDR3 here is CSVDRGPPGEAFF. Here the CDR3 DNA reads TGCAGCGTGGACCGTGGGCCGCCAGGGGAAGCTTTCTTT.

The rearrangement links TRBV9 to TRBJ1-5; D remains unclear. Per germline, CDR1 SGDLS and CDR2 YYNGEE. The CDR3 consists of 13 residues. V was shortened by 4 bases and J by 4 bases, with 9 bases between the two germline ends. The CDR3 spells CASSLVGNQPQHF. The CDR3 nucleotides are TGTGCCAGCAGCCTCGTCGGGAATCAGCCCCAGCATTTT.

This clone was recorded only once. V gene TRBV27 combines with J gene TRBJ2-1, with 7 bases identical to TRBD1. The CDR3 has 15 residues. CDR1 is MNHEY and CDR2 is SMNVEV in the germline V gene (reference sequence). The ends lost 0 bases at V and 4 bases at J; junction bases unmatched: 3. The CDR3 here is CASSLSWDSYNEQFF. The CDR3 region has the DNA TGTGCCAGCAGTTTATCCTGGGACAGTTACAATGAGCAGTTCTTC.

The chain recombines TRBV20-1 with TRBJ1-1; D not certain. Germline-derived CDR1 and CDR2 are DFQATT and SNEGSKA (reference sequence). The germline V and J ends were trimmed by 5 bases and 6 bases, with 10 bases remaining between them. This CDR3 has 11 amino acids. The CDR3 coding sequence is TGCAGTGCTCCGAGGGAACCTGAAGCTTTCTTT. Protein: CSAPREPEAFF.

Here the CDR3 reads CASREAVMNTEAFF. The CDR3 coding sequence is TGTGCCAGCCGGGAAGCAGTCATGAACACTGAAGCTTTCTTT. The genes are TRBV18 and TRBJ1-1; D remains unclear. The CDR3 is 14 amino acids. From germline, CDR1 is KGHSH and CDR2 LQKENI. Deletions cut 8 bases from V and 0 bases from J, with 13 bases between. Filled out from reference TRBV18 and TRBJ1-1, the complete variable domain reads NAGVMQNPRHLVRRRGQEARLRCSPMKGHSHVYWYRQLPEEGLKFMVYLQKENIIDESGMPKERFSAEFPKEGPSILRIQQVVRGDSAAYFCASREAVMNTEAFFGQGTRLTVV.

The gene calls are TRBV29-1 and TRBJ1-2, with D perhaps TRBD1 (6 bases). CDR3 size: 13 residues. V was shortened by 6 bases and J by 0 bases, with 11 bases between the two germline ends. Germline CDR1 is SQVTM and CDR2 is ANQGSEA. In DNA, the CDR3 is TGCAGCGTCTCAGGGGCCTCTAACTATGGCTACACCTTC. Translated: CSVSGASNYGYTF. The whole variable domain, filled in from reference TRBV29-1 and TRBJ1-2, reads SAVISQKPSRDICQRGTSLTIQCQVDSQVTMMFWYRQQPGQSLTLIATANQGSEATYESGFVIDKFPISRPNLTFSTLTVSNMSPEDSSIYLCSVSGASNYGYTFGSGTRLTVV.

V usage is TRBV25-1 and J usage is TRBJ1-6; unclear D gene. Germline assignment: CDR1 MGHDK and CDR2 SYGVNS. V dropped 2 bases and J dropped 7 bases, with 12 bases sitting between them. This CDR3 has 15 residues. The CDR3 is CASSESLGDNSPLHF. In DNA, the CDR3 is TGTGCCAGCAGTGAAAGTCTGGGAGACAATTCACCCCTCCACTTT.

This clone was found a few times. This sequence joins TRBV10-3 and TRBJ2-5; D is unresolved. Germline CDR1 reads ENHRY; CDR2 reads SYGVKD. The germline V and J ends were trimmed by 0 bases and 5 bases, with 7 bases remaining between them. There are 13 residues in the CDR3. CDR3 residues: CAISESVGETQYF. The CDR3 DNA follows: TGTGCCATCAGTGAGTCTGTCGGGGAGACCCAGTACTTC.

This chain links TRBV19 with TRBJ1-1; maybe TRBD1 (5 bases). Trimming shortened V by 5 bases and J by 3 bases, and 7 bases separated the two germline ends. This CDR3 spans 12 amino acids. The germline CDR1 and CDR2 sequences are LNHDA and SQIVND (reference sequence). CDR3 DNA sequence: TGTGCCAGTAGTCGCAGGGACACTGAAGCTTTCTTT. It encodes CASSRRDTEAFF.

This clone was counted at least ten times. The chain couples TRBV19 to TRBJ2-1; TRBD2 aligns across 8 bases. Trimming removed 4 bases from V and 8 bases from J; junction bases left unmatched: 10. CDR3 length: 15 amino acids. The germline V gene has CDR1 LNHDA and CDR2 SQIVND (reference sequence). This CDR3 reads CASSRPGGRGDEQFF. CDR3 in DNA: TGTGCCAGTAGTAGGCCGGGGGGGCGGGGAGATGAGCAGTTCTTC. The full variable domain, in which reference TRBV19 and TRBJ2-1 provide the parts outside the CDR3, is DGGITQSPKYLFRKEGQNVTLSCEQNLNHDAMYWYRQDPGQGLRLIYYSQIVNDFQKGDIAEGYSVSREKKESFPLTVTSAQKNPTAFYLCASSRPGGRGDEQFFGPGTRLTVL.

The V call is TRBV6-5, the J call TRBJ1-5; perhaps TRBD1 as D (5 bases). The ends were cut back, 5 bases at V and 6 bases at J, with 17 bases in the middle. The CDR3 runs to 15 residues. Germline lookup yields CDR1 MNHEY and CDR2 SVGAGI. CDR3 DNA sequence: TGTGCCAGCAGTCCAGGCGGGGGGATGGCTCAGCCCCAGCATTTT. Translated, it gives CASSPGGGMAQPQHF.

Only one count was recorded for this clone. The chain employs TRBV9 and TRBJ2-7, with 7 bases matching TRBD1. Germline CDR1 SGDLS, CDR2 YYNGEE. The trim removed 3 bases at V and 1 base at J, leaving 4 bases unmatched. This CDR3 region has 14 residues. The CDR3 loop reads CASSAGTVSYEQYF. As DNA, the CDR3 is TGTGCCAGCAGCGCCGGGACAGTATCCTACGAGCAGTACTTC.

This clone was detected a few times. This sequence joins TRBV5-1 and TRBJ1-1; tentatively, D is TRBD1 (6 bases). Germline-derived CDR1 and CDR2 are SGHRS and YFSETQ. Trimming shortened V by 4 bases and J by 1 base, and 11 bases separated the two germline ends. This CDR3 comprises 14 residues. The CDR3: CASSKGHQNTEAFF. For the CDR3, the DNA is TGCGCCAGCAGCAAGGGACATCAGAACACTGAAGCTTTCTTT. Full variable domain (remainder filled in from reference TRBV5-1 and TRBJ1-1): KAGVTQTPRYLIKTRGQQVTLSCSPISGHRSVSWYQQTPGQGLQFLFEYFSETQRNKGNFPGRFSGRQFSNSRSEMNVSTLELGDSALYLCASSKGHQNTEAFFGQGTRLTVV.

The rearrangement links TRBV27 to TRBJ2-7; tentatively, D is TRBD2 (6 bases). The germline V gene encodes CDR1 MNHEY and CDR2 SMNVEV (reference sequence). V dropped 3 bases and J dropped 1 base, with 10 bases sitting between them. The CDR3 contains 14 residues. CDR3 DNA sequence: TGTGCCAGCAGTTTGTTGGAGGGATCCTACGAGCAGTACTTC. Translation gives CASSLLEGSYEQYF.

This rearrangement joins TRBV14 to TRBJ2-3; 7 positions agree with TRBD1. The CDR3 length is 15 residues. V lost 3 bases and J lost 0; bases outside the gene matches: 3. The germline V gene has CDR1 SGHDN and CDR2 FVKESK. CDR3 coding DNA: TGTGCCAGCAGCCACATCAGGGGGAGCACAGATACGCAGTATTTT. It yields the protein CASSHIRGSTDTQYF.